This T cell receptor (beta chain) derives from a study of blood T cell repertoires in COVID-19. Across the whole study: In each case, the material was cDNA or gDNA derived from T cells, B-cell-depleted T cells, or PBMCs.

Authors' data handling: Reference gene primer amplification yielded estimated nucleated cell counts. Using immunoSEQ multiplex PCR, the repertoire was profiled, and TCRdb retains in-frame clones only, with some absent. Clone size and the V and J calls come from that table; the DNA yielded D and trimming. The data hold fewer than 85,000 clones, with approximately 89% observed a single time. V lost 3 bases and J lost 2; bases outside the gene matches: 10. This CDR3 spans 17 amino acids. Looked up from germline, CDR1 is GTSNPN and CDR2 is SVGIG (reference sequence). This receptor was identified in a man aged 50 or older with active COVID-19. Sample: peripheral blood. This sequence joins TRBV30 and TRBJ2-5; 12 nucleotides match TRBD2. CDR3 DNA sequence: TGTGCCTGGAGCACTAGCGGGGGGTGGGGCAAGCAAGAGACCCAGTACTTC. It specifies CAWSTSGGWGKQETQYF.